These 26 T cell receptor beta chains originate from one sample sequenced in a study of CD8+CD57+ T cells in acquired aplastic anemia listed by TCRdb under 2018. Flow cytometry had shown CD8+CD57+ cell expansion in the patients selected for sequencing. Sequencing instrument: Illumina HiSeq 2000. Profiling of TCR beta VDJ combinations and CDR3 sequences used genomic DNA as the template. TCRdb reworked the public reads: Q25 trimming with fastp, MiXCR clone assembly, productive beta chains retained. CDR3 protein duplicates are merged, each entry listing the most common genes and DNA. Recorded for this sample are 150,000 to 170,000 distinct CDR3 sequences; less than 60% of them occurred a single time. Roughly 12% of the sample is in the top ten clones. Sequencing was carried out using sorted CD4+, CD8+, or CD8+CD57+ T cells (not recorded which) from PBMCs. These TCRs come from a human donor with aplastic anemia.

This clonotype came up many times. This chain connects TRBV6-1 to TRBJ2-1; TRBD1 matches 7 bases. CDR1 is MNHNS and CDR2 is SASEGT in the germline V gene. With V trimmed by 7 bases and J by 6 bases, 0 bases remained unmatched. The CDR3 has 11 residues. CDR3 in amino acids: CASNRGNEQFF. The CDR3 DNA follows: TGTGCCAGCAACAGGGGCAATGAGCAGTTCTTC.

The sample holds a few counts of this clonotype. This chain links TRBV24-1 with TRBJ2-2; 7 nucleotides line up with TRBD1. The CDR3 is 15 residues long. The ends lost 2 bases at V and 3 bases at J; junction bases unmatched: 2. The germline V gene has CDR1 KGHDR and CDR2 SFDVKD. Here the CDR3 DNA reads TGTGCCACCAGTGATTCCGACAGGGACACCGGGGAGCTGTTTTTT. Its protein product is CATSDSDRDTGELFF.

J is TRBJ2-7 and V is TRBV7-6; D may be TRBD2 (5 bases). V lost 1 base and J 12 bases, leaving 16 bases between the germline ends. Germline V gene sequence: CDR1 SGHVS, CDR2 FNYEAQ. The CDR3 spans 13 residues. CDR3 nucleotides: TGTGCCAGCAGCTTAGAAGTAGGAGGAGTATTGTACTTC. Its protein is CASSLEVGGVLYF.

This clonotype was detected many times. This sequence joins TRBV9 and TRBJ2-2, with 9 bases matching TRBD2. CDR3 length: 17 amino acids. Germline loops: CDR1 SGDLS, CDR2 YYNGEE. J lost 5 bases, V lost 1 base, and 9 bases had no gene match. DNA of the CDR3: TGTGCCAGCAGCGTATTCAAGAGCGGGGGGAGGACCGGGGAGCTGTTTTTT. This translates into CASSVFKSGGRTGELFF.

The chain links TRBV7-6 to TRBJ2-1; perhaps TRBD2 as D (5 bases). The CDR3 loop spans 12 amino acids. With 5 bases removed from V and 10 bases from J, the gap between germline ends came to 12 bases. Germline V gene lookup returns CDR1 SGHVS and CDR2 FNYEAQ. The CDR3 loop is CASSPSSGEQFF. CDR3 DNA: TGTGCCAGCAGCCCCTCCTCGGGGGAGCAGTTCTTC.

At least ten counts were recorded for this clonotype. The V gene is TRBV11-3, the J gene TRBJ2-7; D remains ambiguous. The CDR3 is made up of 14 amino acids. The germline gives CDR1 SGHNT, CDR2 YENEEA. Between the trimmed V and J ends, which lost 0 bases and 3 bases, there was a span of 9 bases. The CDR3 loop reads CASSLEFRNYEQYF. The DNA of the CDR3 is TGTGCCAGCAGCTTAGAGTTCAGAAACTACGAGCAGTACTTC.

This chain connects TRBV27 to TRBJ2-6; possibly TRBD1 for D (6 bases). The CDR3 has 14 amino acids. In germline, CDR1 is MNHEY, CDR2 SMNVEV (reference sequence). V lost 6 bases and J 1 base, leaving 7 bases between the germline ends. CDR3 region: CASSTGSGANVLTF. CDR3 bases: TGTGCCAGCAGCACAGGGTCTGGGGCCAACGTCCTGACTTTC. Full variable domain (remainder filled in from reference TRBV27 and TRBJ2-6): EAQVTQNPRYLITVTGKKLTVTCSQNMNHEYMSWYRQDPGLGLRQIYYSMNVEVTDKGDVPEGYKVSRKEKRNFPLILESPSPNQTSLYFCASSTGSGANVLTFGAGSRLTVL.

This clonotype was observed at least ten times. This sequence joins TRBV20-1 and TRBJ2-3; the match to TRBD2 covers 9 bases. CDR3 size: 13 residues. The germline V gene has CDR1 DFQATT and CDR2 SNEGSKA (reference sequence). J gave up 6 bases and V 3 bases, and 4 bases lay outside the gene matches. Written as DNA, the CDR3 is TGCAGTGCTAGGATGCGGGGGGGCGATACGCAGTATTTT. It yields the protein CSARMRGGDTQYF.

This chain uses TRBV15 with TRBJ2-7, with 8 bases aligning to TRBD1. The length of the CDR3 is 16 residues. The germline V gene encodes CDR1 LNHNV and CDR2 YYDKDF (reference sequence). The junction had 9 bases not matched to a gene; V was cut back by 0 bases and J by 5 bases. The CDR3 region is CATSRDRGTGRHEQYF. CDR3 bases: TGTGCCACCAGCAGAGATCGCGGGACAGGTCGACACGAGCAGTACTTC.

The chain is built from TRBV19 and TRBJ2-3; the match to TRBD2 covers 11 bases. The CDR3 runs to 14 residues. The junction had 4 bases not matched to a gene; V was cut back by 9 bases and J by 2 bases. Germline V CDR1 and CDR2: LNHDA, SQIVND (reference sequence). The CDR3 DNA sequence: TGTGCCAGCAAGACTAGCGGGACCACAGATACGCAGTATTTT. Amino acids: CASKTSGTTDTQYF.

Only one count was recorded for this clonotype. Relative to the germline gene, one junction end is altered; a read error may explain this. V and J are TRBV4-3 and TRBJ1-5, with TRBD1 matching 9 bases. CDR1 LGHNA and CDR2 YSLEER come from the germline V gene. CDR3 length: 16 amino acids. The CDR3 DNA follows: TGCGCCAGCGGCCAAGGTTGGGGACAGGGCGGTCAGCCCCAGCATTTT. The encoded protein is CASGQGWGQGGQPQHF.

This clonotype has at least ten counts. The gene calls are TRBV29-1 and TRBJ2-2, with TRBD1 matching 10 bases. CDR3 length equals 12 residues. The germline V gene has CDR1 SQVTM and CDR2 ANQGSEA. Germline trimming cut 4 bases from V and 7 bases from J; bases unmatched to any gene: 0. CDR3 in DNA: TGCAGCGTTGGGACAGGGGGCGGGGAGCTGTTTTTT. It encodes CSVGTGGGELFF.

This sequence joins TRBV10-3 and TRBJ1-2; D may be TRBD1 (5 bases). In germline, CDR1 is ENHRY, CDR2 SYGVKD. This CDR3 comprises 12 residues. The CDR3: CARGRENYGYTF. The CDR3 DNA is TGTGCTAGAGGCAGGGAAAACTATGGCTACACCTTC.

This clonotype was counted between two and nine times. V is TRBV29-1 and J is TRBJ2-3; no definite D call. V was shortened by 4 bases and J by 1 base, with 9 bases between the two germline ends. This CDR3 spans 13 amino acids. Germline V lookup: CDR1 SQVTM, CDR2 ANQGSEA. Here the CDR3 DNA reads TGCAGCGTTGTTGTACCGGGCACAGATACGCAGTATTTT. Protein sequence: CSVVVPGTDTQYF.

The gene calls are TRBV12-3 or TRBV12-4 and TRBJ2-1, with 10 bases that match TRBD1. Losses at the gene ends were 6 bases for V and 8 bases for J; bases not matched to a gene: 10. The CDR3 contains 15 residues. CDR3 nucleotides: TGTGCCAGCAGCCTTTGGGGACAGGGGACAGATGAGCAGTTCTTC. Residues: CASSLWGQGTDEQFF.

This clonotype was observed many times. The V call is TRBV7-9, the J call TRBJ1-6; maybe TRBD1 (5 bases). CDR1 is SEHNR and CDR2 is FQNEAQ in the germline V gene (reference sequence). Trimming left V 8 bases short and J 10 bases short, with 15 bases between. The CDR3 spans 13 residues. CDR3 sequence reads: CASAGTSGSPLHF. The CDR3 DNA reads TGTGCCAGCGCCGGGACTTCGGGATCACCCCTCCACTTT.

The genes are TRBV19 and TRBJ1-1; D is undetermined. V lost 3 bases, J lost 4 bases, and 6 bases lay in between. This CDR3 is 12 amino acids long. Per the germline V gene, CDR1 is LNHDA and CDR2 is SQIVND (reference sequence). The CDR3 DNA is TGTGCCAGTAGTATTTATCGCACTGAAGCTTTCTTT. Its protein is CASSIYRTEAFF.

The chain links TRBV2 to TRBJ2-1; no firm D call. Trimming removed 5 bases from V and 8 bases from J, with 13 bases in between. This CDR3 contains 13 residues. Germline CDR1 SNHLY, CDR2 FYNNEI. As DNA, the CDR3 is TGTGCCAGCAGTCCCGTCCCGAGAGATGAGCAGTTCTTC. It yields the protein CASSPVPRDEQFF.

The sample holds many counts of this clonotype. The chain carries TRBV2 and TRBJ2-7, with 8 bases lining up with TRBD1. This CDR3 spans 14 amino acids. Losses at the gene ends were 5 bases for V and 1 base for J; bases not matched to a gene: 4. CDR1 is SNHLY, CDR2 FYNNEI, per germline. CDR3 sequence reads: CASSQGARSYEQYF. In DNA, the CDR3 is TGTGCCAGCAGTCAGGGGGCACGGTCCTACGAGCAGTACTTC.

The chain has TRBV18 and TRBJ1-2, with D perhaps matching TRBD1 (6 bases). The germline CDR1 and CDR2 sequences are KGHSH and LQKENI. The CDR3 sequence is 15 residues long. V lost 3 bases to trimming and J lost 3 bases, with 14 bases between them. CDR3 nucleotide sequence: TGTGCCAGCTCACCTAGACAGGTATCCCACTATGGCTACACCTTC. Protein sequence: CASSPRQVSHYGYTF. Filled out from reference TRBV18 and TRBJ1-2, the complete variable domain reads NAGVMQNPRHLVRRRGQEARLRCSPMKGHSHVYWYRQLPEEGLKFMVYLQKENIIDESGMPKERFSAEFPKEGPSILRIQQVVRGDSAAYFCASSPRQVSHYGYTFGSGTRLTVV.

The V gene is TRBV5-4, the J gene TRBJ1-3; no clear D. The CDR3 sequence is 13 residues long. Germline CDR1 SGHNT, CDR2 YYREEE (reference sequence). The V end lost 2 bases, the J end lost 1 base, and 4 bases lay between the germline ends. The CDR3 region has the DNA TGTGCCAGCAGCTTTGGGTCTGGAAACACCATATATTTT. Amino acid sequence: CASSFGSGNTIYF.

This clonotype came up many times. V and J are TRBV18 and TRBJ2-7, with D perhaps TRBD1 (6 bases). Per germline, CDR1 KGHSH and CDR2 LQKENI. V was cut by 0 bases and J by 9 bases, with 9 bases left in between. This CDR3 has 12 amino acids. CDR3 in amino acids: CASSPPTGGQYF. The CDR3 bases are TGTGCCAGCTCACCACCGACAGGAGGGCAGTACTTC.

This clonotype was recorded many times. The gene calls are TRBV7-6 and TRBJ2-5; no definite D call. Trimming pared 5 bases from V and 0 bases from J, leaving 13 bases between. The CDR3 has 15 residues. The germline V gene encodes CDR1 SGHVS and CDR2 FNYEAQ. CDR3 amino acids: CASSIQDGYQETQYF. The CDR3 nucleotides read TGTGCCAGCAGCATCCAAGACGGCTACCAAGAGACCCAGTACTTC.

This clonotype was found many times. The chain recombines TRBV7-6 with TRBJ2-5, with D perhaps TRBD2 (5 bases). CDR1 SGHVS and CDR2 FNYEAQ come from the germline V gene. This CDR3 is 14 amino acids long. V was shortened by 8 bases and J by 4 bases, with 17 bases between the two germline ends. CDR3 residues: CASAPTRPTETQYF. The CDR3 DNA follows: TGTGCCAGCGCCCCCACTAGGCCCACAGAGACCCAGTACTTC.

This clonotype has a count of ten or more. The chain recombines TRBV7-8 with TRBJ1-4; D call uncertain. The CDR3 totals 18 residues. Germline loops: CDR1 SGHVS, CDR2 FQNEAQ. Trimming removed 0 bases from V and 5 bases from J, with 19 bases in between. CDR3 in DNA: TGTGCCAGCAGCTTAGCTGTAGTCCGGGAGGGCCGCAATGAAAAACTGTTTTTT. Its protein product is CASSLAVVREGRNEKLFF.

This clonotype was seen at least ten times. The CDR3 nucleotides read TGTGCCAGCAAAGAATCGCGATACACTGAAGCTTTCTTT. This encodes CASKESRYTEAFF. V usage is TRBV6-4 and J usage is TRBJ1-1; D uncertain. CDR1 MRHNA and CDR2 SNTAGT come from the germline V gene. The CDR3 spans 13 residues. The germline V and J ends were trimmed by 7 bases and 3 bases, with 12 bases remaining between them.